The following is a T cell receptor beta chain sequence with its context. Each CDR3 protein gets one entry after TCRdb re-called the RT-PCR reads with MiXCR. Altogether about 230,000 distinct CDR3 sequences are present, 13% to 15% being singletons, with the ten largest covering around a tenth. These data come from a study of patients and donors after allogeneic stem cell transplantation. Germline CDR1 reads SGHDT; CDR2 reads YYEEEE. The CDR3 has 14 amino acids. Trimming left V 4 bases short and J 3 bases short, with 14 bases between. Sequencing used blood, either unsorted or a sorted T cell fraction (not recorded which). This TCR was recovered from a human donor who was either an allogeneic HSCT recipient or a stem cell or donor lymphocyte infusion donor (not recorded which). It is not recorded whose cells these are; they may come from a transplant donor. This sequence joins TRBV5-6 and TRBJ2-7; weak D call: TRBD1 (6 bases). This chain's CDR3 is CASSRTATGYEQYF. The CDR3 region has the DNA TGTGCCAGCAGCCGGACAGCGACGGGCTACGAGCAGTACTTC. The full variable domain, in which reference TRBV5-6 and TRBJ2-7 provide the parts outside the CDR3, is DAGVTQSPTHLIKTRGQQVTLRCSPKSGHDTVSWYQQALGQGPQFIFQYYEEEERQRGNFPDRFSGHQFPNYSSELNVNALLLGDSALYLCASSRTATGYEQYFGPGTRLTVT.